This T cell receptor beta chain is from a study of blood T cell repertoires in COVID-19. Study at large: Sample material is recorded as cDNA or gDNA derived from T cells, B-cell-depleted T cells, or PBMCs.

The V end was cut by 5 bases, the J end by 7 bases, with 6 bases between. The CDR3 is 11 residues long. Germline CDR1 is MNHEY and CDR2 is SVGAGI. In the original workflow: Amplified reference gene primers provided the basis for estimating nucleated cell counts. Assay used: immunoSEQ multiplex PCR; TCRdb lists only in-frame clones, some missing. V and J calls and clone size follow that table, whereas D and trimming were derived from the DNA. The data show about 320,000 clones, approximately 85% seen once. The sequence was obtained from a human donor in a cohort sampled during active COVID-19. V gene TRBV6-5 combines with J gene TRBJ2-1; the D is unclear. What was sequenced was peripheral blood. This CDR3 is CASSSTNEQFF. CDR3 nucleotide sequence: TGTGCCAGCAGTAGCACTAATGAGCAGTTCTTC.